The subject of this entry is one TCR beta chain. The antigen remains unidentified. This entry is derived from a study of T cell responses to AZD1222 COVID-19 vaccine. CDR1 is KGHDR, CDR2 SFDVKD, per germline. V shed 2 bases and J 2 bases; nucleotides not matched to a gene: 6. The CDR3 extends over 16 amino acids. Study-wide results and caveats: Rises in breadth and depth of Spike-specific TCRs came after two AZD1222 doses. Seropositive AZD1222 recipients at baseline numbered only five or six.

Data came from immunoSEQ multiplex PCR; TCRdb stores just in-frame clones and leaves some out. This sample has about 180,000 clones, with roughly nine tenths found just once. The sequence came from an adult in good health. The rearrangement links TRBV24-1 to TRBJ1-2; 8 nucleotides match TRBD1. Sample: peripheral blood, taken on day 0 of AZD1222 vaccination. The CDR3 DNA follows: TGTGCCACCAGTGATTATCGTCAGGGGGCGAACTATGGCTACACCTTC. This gives the protein CATSDYRQGANYGYTF.